One sample yielded the 10 T cell receptor beta chains listed below, sequenced in a study of shared clonotypes between healthy human individuals. TCRdb's copy holds only in-frame clones and misses some; the assay was immunoSEQ multiplex PCR. This table has over a million clones, roughly 97% appearing once. Sequencing used naive CD4+ T cells sorted from blood. Noted subset: CD45RA+ positively selected. Receptors originate from a man younger than 40 in good health.

The chain uses TRBV14 and TRBJ2-2; unclear D gene. V was clipped by 0 bases and J by 0 bases, with 14 bases between them. This CDR3 contains 18 residues. Per germline, CDR1 SGHDN and CDR2 FVKESK. This chain's CDR3 is CASSQDLGGTANTGELFF. The CDR3 DNA reads TGTGCCAGCAGCCAAGATCTTGGCGGCACGGCGAACACCGGGGAGCTGTTTTTT.

The chain joins TRBV29-1 to TRBJ1-1, with TRBD1 matching 8 bases. The CDR3 totals 14 residues. In germline, CDR1 is SQVTM, CDR2 ANQGSEA. Germline trimming cut 7 bases from V and 1 base from J; bases unmatched to any gene: 8. The CDR3 protein is CSAISGTGNTEAFF. CDR3 in DNA: TGCAGCGCTATTTCCGGGACAGGGAACACTGAAGCTTTCTTT. Supplemented by reference TRBV29-1 and TRBJ1-1, the full variable domain reads SAVISQKPSRDICQRGTSLTIQCQVDSQVTMMFWYRQQPGQSLTLIATANQGSEATYESGFVIDKFPISRPNLTFSTLTVSNMSPEDSSIYLCSAISGTGNTEAFFGQGTRLTVV.

The chain employs TRBV7-8 and TRBJ2-7, with TRBD2 matching over 7 bases. The CDR3 runs 16 residues. Trimming removed 5 bases from V and 4 bases from J; junction bases left unmatched: 14. Germline CDR1 SGHVS, CDR2 FQNEAQ. The CDR3 sequence is CASSTPGRGKPYEQYF. The CDR3 DNA follows: TGTGCCAGCAGCACTCCGGGGAGGGGTAAGCCGTACGAGCAGTACTTC.

The chain uses TRBV7-2 and TRBJ1-1; D is unresolved. Germline CDR1 and CDR2: SGHTA and FQGNSA. V dropped 6 bases and J dropped 8 bases, with 19 bases sitting between them. The CDR3 extends over 14 amino acids. CDR3 DNA sequence: TGTGCCAGCAGTCGTCAGTCCCCGCCGACCGAAGCTTTCTTT. Amino acids: CASSRQSPPTEAFF.

The V and J genes are TRBV29-1 and TRBJ1-5; D is perhaps TRBD1 (5 bases). The ends were cut back, 3 bases at V and 4 bases at J, with 13 bases in the middle. Germline CDR1 SQVTM, CDR2 ANQGSEA. The CDR3 is 14 residues long. DNA for the CDR3: TGCAGCGTTGAGGTGGGGGTACCTAATCAGCCCCAGCATTTT. This translates into CSVEVGVPNQPQHF.

This chain's CDR3 is CASSPRYGLAGVPQETQYF. Here the CDR3 DNA reads TGTGCCAGCTCACCCCGATACGGACTGGCAGGGGTCCCACAAGAGACCCAGTACTTC. The chain links TRBV18 to TRBJ2-5, with D tentatively TRBD1 (6 bases). Looked up from germline, CDR1 is KGHSH and CDR2 is LQKENI. The CDR3 has 19 residues. Trimming stripped 3 bases from V and 2 bases from J, with 25 bases between.

This sequence joins TRBV6-6 and TRBJ2-7; 7 nucleotides align to TRBD2. The CDR3 runs to 15 residues. Germline-derived CDR1 and CDR2 are MNHNY and SVGAGI (reference sequence). The V and J ends lost 2 bases and 3 bases, in that order; junction bases with no gene match: 7. CDR3 DNA: TGTGCCAGCAGTTACGGGGGGAGCGGGATCTACGAGCAGTACTTC. Amino acids: CASSYGGSGIYEQYF.

V and J are TRBV5-4 and TRBJ1-1, with D maybe TRBD1 (6 bases). Germline V CDR1 and CDR2: SGHNT, YYREEE (reference sequence). The V end lost 4 bases, the J end lost 0 bases, and 10 bases lay between the germline ends. CDR3 length: 14 amino acids. Written as DNA, the CDR3 is TGTGCCAGCAGCGTGGACAGAGTGAACACTGAAGCTTTCTTT. Protein product: CASSVDRVNTEAFF. The full variable domain, its missing parts supplied by reference TRBV5-4 and TRBJ1-1, is ETGVTQSPTHLIKTRGQQVTLRCSSQSGHNTVSWYQQALGQGPQFIFQYYREEENGRGNFPPRFSGLQFPNYSSELNVNALELDDSALYLCASSVDRVNTEAFFGQGTRLTVV.

This chain connects TRBV7-9 to TRBJ2-1, with TRBD2 matching 7 bases. The germline gives CDR1 SEHNR, CDR2 FQNEAQ (reference sequence). V trimming: 5 bases; J trimming: 2 bases; junction bases outside the gene matches: 6. The CDR3 extends over 15 amino acids. Here the CDR3 DNA reads TGTGCCAGCAGCAACCTAGCGGCCCCCTACAATGAGCAGTTCTTC. Translation: CASSNLAAPYNEQFF.

Details on this clone: This specimen includes other DNA sequences encoding the same CDR3. This chain uses TRBV5-1 with TRBJ2-1, with a possible D match to TRBD2 (6 bases). The V end lost 4 bases, the J end lost 1 base, and 12 bases lay between the germline ends. This CDR3 comprises 15 residues. CDR1 and CDR2 (germline): SGHRS, YFSETQ. CDR3: CASSLRGESYNEQFF. The CDR3 DNA reads as TGCGCCAGCAGCCTGCGGGGAGAGTCCTACAATGAGCAGTTCTTC.